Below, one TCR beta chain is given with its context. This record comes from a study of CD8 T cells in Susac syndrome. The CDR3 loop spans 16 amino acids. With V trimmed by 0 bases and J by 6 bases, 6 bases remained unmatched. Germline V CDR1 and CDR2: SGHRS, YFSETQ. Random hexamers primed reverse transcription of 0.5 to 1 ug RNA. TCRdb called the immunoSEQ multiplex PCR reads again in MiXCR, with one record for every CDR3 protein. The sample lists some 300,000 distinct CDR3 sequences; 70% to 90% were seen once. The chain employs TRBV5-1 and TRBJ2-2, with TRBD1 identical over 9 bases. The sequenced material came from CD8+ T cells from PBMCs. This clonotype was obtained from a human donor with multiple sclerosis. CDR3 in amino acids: CASSLEGTGNAGELFF. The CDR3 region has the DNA TGCGCCAGCAGCTTGGAGGGGACAGGGAATGCCGGGGAGCTGTTTTTT.